The source of this TCR beta chain is a study of blood T cells in healthy people across ages. Healthy individuals of Caucasian origin from Russia, aged about 6 to 100, served as donors. CDR1 SNHLY and CDR2 FYNNEI come from the germline V gene. With 6 bases removed from V and 2 bases from J, the gap between germline ends came to 17 bases. CDR3 size: 15 residues. A second about 7 to 11 cycle PCR used barcoded and J-beta primers. TCRdb ran MiXCR on the 5' RACE reads and lists one entry per CDR3 protein. The sample holds 1.5 million to 2 million distinct CDR3 sequences, about two fifths seen once. The V call is TRBV2, the J call TRBJ2-7; D unclear. The TCR was taken from a human donor in good health. Sequenced material: blood. The CDR3 is CASSVDNLITYEQYF. DNA for the CDR3: TGTGCCAGCAGCGTCGACAATTTAATTACCTACGAGCAGTACTTC.